This T cell receptor (beta chain) was captured in a study of blood T cell repertoires in COVID-19. Study in general: Acute-phase and convalescent COVID-19 samples originated in the United States, Italy and Spain.

Methods used by the authors: From reference gene primer amplification, estimates of nucleated cell counts were derived. Assay: immunoSEQ multiplex PCR; the TCRdb copy retains only in-frame clones and omits some. D and trimming were read from the DNA, whereas the V and J calls and clone size are those reported in that table. Here the sample spans just under 90,000 clones, around nine tenths being singletons. The sequenced sample consisted of peripheral blood. The TCR sequence derives from a woman older than 75 with acute or convalescent COVID-19.

The CDR3 is CASSLLGRGATEAFF. The CDR3 DNA follows: TGTGCCAGCAGCTTATTAGGCAGGGGGGCCACTGAAGCTTTCTTT. The V call is TRBV7-8, the J call TRBJ1-1; 7 positions match TRBD1. This CDR3 spans 15 amino acids. With V trimmed by 2 bases and J by 4 bases, 7 bases remained unmatched. Looked up from germline, CDR1 is SGHVS and CDR2 is FQNEAQ.